Each of the 16 T cell receptor beta chains below was sequenced from the same sample in a study of T cell responses to AZD1222 COVID-19 vaccine. Sequenced by immunoSEQ multiplex PCR; TCRdb stores in-frame clones only, minus some. The sample shows roughly 70,000 clones, about 91% of them seen only once. The sequencing here drew on peripheral blood, taken 28 days after the second AZD1222 dose. The receptors stem from an adult who received the AZD1222 COVID-19 vaccine.

This sequence joins TRBV20-1 and TRBJ2-1, with D unresolved. The CDR3 totals 10 residues. V lost 3 bases and J lost 7, with 4 bases in between. Germline-derived CDR1 and CDR2 are DFQATT and SNEGSKA (reference sequence). The CDR3: CSASVNEQFF. The CDR3 region has the DNA TGCAGTGCTAGTGTAAATGAGCAGTTCTTC.

This sequence joins TRBV20-1 and TRBJ1-5; tentative D call: TRBD1 (6 bases). Trimming took off 3 bases at V and 4 bases at J, with 22 bases between the two ends. Germline V gives CDR1 DFQATT, CDR2 SNEGSKA (reference sequence). The CDR3 is 17 residues long. The CDR3 coding sequence is TGCAGTGCTAGTTCGGTCACAGGGCTTTGGGCAAATCAGCCCCAGCATTTT. This gives the protein CSASSVTGLWANQPQHF.

The V call is TRBV6-5, the J call TRBJ2-1; the match to TRBD2 covers 7 bases. J lost 2 bases, V lost 8 bases, and 3 bases had no gene match. The CDR3 covers 13 residues. Germline CDR1 reads MNHEY; CDR2 reads SVGAGI. The CDR3 DNA sequence: TGTGCCAGCGTTGGGGGGGCCTACAATGAGCAGTTCTTC. Its translation is CASVGGAYNEQFF.

J is TRBJ2-1 and V is TRBV4-1, with a possible D match to TRBD2 (6 bases). The CDR3 sequence is 16 residues long. V was trimmed by 2 bases and J by 3 bases, leaving 14 bases between them. Germline CDR1 and CDR2: MGHRA and YSYEKL. The CDR3 spells CASSQRGGTDYNEQFF. The CDR3 nucleotides read TGCGCCAGCAGCCAACGTGGAGGGACGGACTACAATGAGCAGTTCTTC.

This clone was seen just once. This rearrangement joins TRBV10-2 to TRBJ1-5, with D possibly matching TRBD1 (6 bases). V was clipped by 4 bases and J by 5 bases, with 9 bases between them. The CDR3 sequence is 13 residues long. Germline V gives CDR1 WSHSY, CDR2 SAAADI. CDR3 in amino acids: CASSGGQDQPQHF. Here the CDR3 DNA reads TGCGCCAGCAGTGGGGGGCAAGATCAGCCCCAGCATTTT.

J is TRBJ2-5 and V is TRBV9, with 11 bases matching TRBD2. With 0 bases clipped from V and 5 bases from J, the junction kept 6 bases outside the gene matches. The CDR3 length is 16 residues. Germline V gene lookup returns CDR1 SGDLS and CDR2 YYNGEE. CDR3 amino acids: CASSVGLAGGLETQYF. The CDR3 nucleotides read TGTGCCAGCAGCGTAGGGCTAGCGGGGGGCCTTGAGACCCAGTACTTC.

The chain recombines TRBV6-5 with TRBJ1-5; no definite D call. The CDR3 loop spans 14 amino acids. Trimming took off 0 bases at V and 9 bases at J, with 12 bases between the two ends. The germline V gene has CDR1 MNHEY and CDR2 SVGAGI. The CDR3 region is CASSYSSPRGPQHF. The DNA for the CDR3 is TGTGCCAGCAGTTACTCGAGCCCCCGGGGGCCCCAGCATTTT.

V is TRBV9 and J is TRBJ2-1; tentative D call: TRBD2 (6 bases). CDR1 and CDR2 from the germline V gene are SGDLS and YYNGEE. The CDR3 length is 15 residues. V lost 3 bases to trimming and J lost 9 bases, with 19 bases between them. The CDR3 DNA follows: TGTGCCAGCAGCGCCCCGGGACTCTCTCGGGGTGAGCAGTTCTTC. This sequence encodes CASSAPGLSRGEQFF.

V is TRBV2 and J is TRBJ2-1, with a possible D match to TRBD2 (6 bases). The CDR3 contains 15 residues. Germline V gene sequence: CDR1 SNHLY, CDR2 FYNNEI. V dropped 2 bases and J dropped 0 bases, with 8 bases sitting between them. The CDR3 DNA reads as TGTGCCAGCAGTGAACTAGCGAGCTCCTACAATGAGCAGTTCTTC. Translating it yields CASSELASSYNEQFF.

CDR3 bases: TGTGCCAGCAGTTTTTTTGGGACAGGCGCGAACACCGGGGAGCTGTTTTTT. It yields the protein CASSFFGTGANTGELFF. The chain combines TRBV27 with TRBJ2-2; 8 positions agree with TRBD1. The CDR3 totals 17 residues. The germline gives CDR1 MNHEY, CDR2 SMNVEV (reference sequence). V was clipped by 3 bases and J by 0 bases; unmatched bases: 6.

V and J are TRBV5-1 and TRBJ2-6; maybe TRBD2 (6 bases). The CDR3 is 16 residues long. The germline V gene encodes CDR1 SGHRS and CDR2 YFSETQ. With 6 bases removed from V and 2 bases from J, the gap between germline ends came to 15 bases. CDR3 bases: TGCGCCAGCACGAGTCTCGGGGGAGCTGGGGCCAACGTCCTGACTTTC. Protein sequence: CASTSLGGAGANVLTF.

This clone was seen once. The J gene is TRBJ1-2, the V gene TRBV4-2; D may be TRBD1 (6 bases). This CDR3 contains 16 residues. Germline values: CDR1 LGHNA, CDR2 YNFKEQ. Trimming pared 2 bases from V and 2 bases from J, leaving 15 bases between. DNA of the CDR3: TGTGCCAGCAGCCAAACGGGGGCAGGGGCCAACTATGGCTACACCTTC. Residues: CASSQTGAGANYGYTF.

The chain employs TRBV19 and TRBJ2-1; D call uncertain. CDR1 and CDR2 from the germline V gene are LNHDA and SQIVND (reference sequence). The V and J ends lost 7 bases and 10 bases respectively, with 17 bases between them. The CDR3 is made up of 13 amino acids. The CDR3 region is CASNRLGTVEQFF. Here the CDR3 DNA reads TGTGCCAGTAATCGATTGGGTACAGTAGAGCAGTTCTTC.

The chain is built from TRBV15 and TRBJ1-1; a possible D gene is TRBD1 (5 bases). Trimming left V 0 bases short and J 4 bases short, with 21 bases between. This CDR3 spans 18 amino acids. Germline loops: CDR1 LNHNV, CDR2 YYDKDF (reference sequence). CDR3 nucleotide sequence: TGTGCCACCAGCAGAGATCGAGCCCGAACTTCAGGGCGCACTGAAGCTTTCTTT. Its translation is CATSRDRARTSGRTEAFF.

The V gene is TRBV7-8, the J gene TRBJ2-7; 9 bases agree with TRBD2. This CDR3 is built from 17 residues. Germline CDR1 SGHVS, CDR2 FQNEAQ. Trimming cost V 1 base and J 1 base; bases outside gene matches: 8. CDR3 in amino acids: CASSLGVSGSLSYEQYV. DNA of the CDR3: TGTGCCAGCAGCTTAGGTGTTAGCGGGAGTTTATCCTACGAGCAGTACGTC.

The V call is TRBV12-3 or TRBV12-4, the J call TRBJ2-7; D might be TRBD1 (5 bases). Trimming cost V 3 bases and J 2 bases, with 8 bases left between them. CDR3 length: 13 residues. The CDR3 region is CASSLTDTYEQYF. In nucleotides, the CDR3 is TGTGCCAGCAGTTTGACAGATACCTACGAGCAGTACTTC.